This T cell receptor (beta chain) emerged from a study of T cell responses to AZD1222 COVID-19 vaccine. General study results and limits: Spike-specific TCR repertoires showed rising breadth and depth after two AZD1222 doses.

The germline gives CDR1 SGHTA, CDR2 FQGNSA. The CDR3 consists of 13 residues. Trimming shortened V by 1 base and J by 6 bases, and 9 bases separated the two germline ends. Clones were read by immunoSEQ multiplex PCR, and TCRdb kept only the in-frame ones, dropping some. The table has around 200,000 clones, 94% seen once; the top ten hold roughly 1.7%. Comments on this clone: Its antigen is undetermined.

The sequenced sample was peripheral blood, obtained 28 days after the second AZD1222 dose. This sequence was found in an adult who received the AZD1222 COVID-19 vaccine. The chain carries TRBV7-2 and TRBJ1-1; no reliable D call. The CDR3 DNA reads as TGTGCCAGCAGCTTAGTGCGCACACCTGAAGCTTTCTTT. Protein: CASSLVRTPEAFF.